The rows below give T cell receptor beta chains drawn from one sample of a study of blood T cell repertoires in COVID-19. TCRdb's table, derived via immunoSEQ multiplex PCR, lists solely in-frame clones and lacks some. The table includes roughly 53,000 clones, roughly 87% detected once. Material for sequencing was peripheral blood. The source of these receptors is a man between 60 and 70 years old with acute or convalescent COVID-19. CDR3s include the opening cysteine and the closing phenylalanine or tryptophan. The D gene is left open where the match is weak. Size tells how often a clone was seen (once, few, many) or the class of an expanded clone, and some rows leave it out.

>TRBJ2-7|NA|TRBV6-6|NA
TGTGCCAGCAGTTACGCGGGACAGAAGAACGAGCAGTACTTC
CASSYAGQKNEQYF
>TRBJ2-3|NA|TRBV30|NA
TGTGCCTGGAACCAGCAGGGAAGGACAGATACGCAGTATTTT
CAWNQQGRTDTQYF
>TRBJ1-6|TRBD1|TRBV19|NA
TGTGCCAGTAGTATCACAGGGGGCTTGAATTCACCCCTCCACTTT
CASSITGGLNSPLHF
>TRBJ1-6|NA|TRBV10-3|NA
TGTGCCATCAGTGAGACGGGTTGGAATTCACCCCTCCACTTT
CAISETGWNSPLHF
>TRBJ2-2|NA|TRBV30|NA
TGTGCCTGGAGTGCTCCGGACAGCGCGAACACCGGGGAGCTGTTTTTT
CAWSAPDSANTGELFF
>TRBJ1-1|NA|TRBV7-9|NA
TGTGCCAGCAGCGCCTCAGGTGAAGCTTTCTTT
CASSASGEAFF
>TRBJ2-1|NA|TRBV5-1|NA
TGCGCCAGCAGCAAACGAGACTGGTACAATGAGCAGTTCTTC
CASSKRDWYNEQFF
>TRBJ2-7|TRBD1|TRBV9|NA
TGTGCCAGCAGCGTGGGGACAGGGACGACCCGCCACACATACGAGCAGTACTTC
CASSVGTGTTRHTYEQYF
>TRBJ1-2|NA|TRBV6-5|NA
TGTGCCAGTAGCCGGGGAACAGACTTCTACACCTTC
CASSRGTDFYTF
>TRBJ1-1|NA|TRBV6-5|NA
TGTGCCAGCAGTTACGAGTCGCCCTTTGTTAGCACTGAAGCTTTCTTT
CASSYESPFVSTEAFF
>TRBJ2-5|NA|TRBV29-1|NA
TGCAGCGCGTCGGGGGGCCCAGAGACCCAGTACTTC
CSASGGPETQYF
>TRBJ2-1|TRBD2|TRBV15|NA
TGTGCCACCGCGGGCGGGGGGGCGGATAGCTCCTACAATGAGCAGTTCTTC
CATAGGGADSSYNEQFF
>TRBJ1-1|NA|TRBV7-9|few
TGTGCCAGCAGCTTTGGGGGGGCCGTTGAAGCTTTCTTT
CASSFGGAVEAFF
>TRBJ2-5|TRBD1|TRBV7-9|NA
TGTGCCAGCAGCCCGGGACAGTACGAAGAGACCCAGTACTTC
CASSPGQYEETQYF
>TRBJ1-1|TRBD1|TRBV27|few
TGTGCCAGCAGTCCCCTCCGCTTACAGGGGGCGAACACTGAAGCTTTCTTT
CASSPLRLQGANTEAFF
>TRBJ2-1|TRBD2|TRBV2|NA
TGTGCCAGCATGCCCGGGACTAGCAGCGAGCAGTTCTTC
CASMPGTSSEQFF
>TRBJ1-1|TRBD1|TRBV2|once
TGTGCCAGCAGCTGGGGGACAGTAAACACTGAAGCTTTCTTT
CASSWGTVNTEAFF
>TRBJ1-5|TRBD1|TRBV24-1|NA
TGTGCCACCAGTGATACGACAGGGTTTCGGCATTTT
CATSDTTGFRHF
>TRBJ1-6|NA|TRBV7-9|NA
TGTGCCAGCAGCTTATCTGGGGCAGGCAATAATTCACCCCTCCACTTT
CASSLSGAGNNSPLHF
>TRBJ2-2|TRBD2|TRBV19|once
TGTGCCAGTAGTATGCGGGGGAGCACCGGGGAGCTGTTTTTT
CASSMRGSTGELFF
>TRBJ1-3|TRBD1|TRBV7-2|once
TGTGCCAGCAGCTTATTGTGGAGCGGGACAGGGGCTGGAAACACCATATATTTT
CASSLLWSGTGAGNTIYF
>TRBJ1-2|NA|TRBV24-1|NA
TGTGCCACCAGTGACGAGAACTATGGCTACACCTTC
CATSDENYGYTF
>TRBJ2-3|NA|TRBV20-1|NA
TGCAGTGCTAGTCGGGGGGCGGGGAACACAGATACGCAGTATTTT
CSASRGAGNTDTQYF
>TRBJ2-1|TRBD1|TRBV3-1/TRBV3-2|NA
TGTGCCAGCAGAGTCTCGGGACAGGGCAACAATGAGCAGTTCTTC
CASRVSGQGNNEQFF
>TRBJ1-1|NA|TRBV14|NA
TGTGCCAGCAGCCACTACCGCGGTCAGGGAACACTTGAAGCTTTCTTT
CASSHYRGQGTLEAFF